The 28 T cell receptor beta chains in this list originate from one sample, sequenced in a study of beta chain features in type 1 diabetes. Every isolated RNA sample was fully reverse transcribed, so sequencing captured expressed TCRB transcripts. Method: immunoSEQ multiplex PCR; TCRdb's copy keeps in-frame clones and lacks some. The table includes hundreds of thousands of clones, about an eighth detected once. Study-wide results and caveats: TCRB CDR3s were moderately but significantly shorter in Type 1 diabetes patients in all four CD4+ subsets.

These receptors have no known antigen. Sequencing was performed on naive CD4+ T cells from blood. The receptors here all came from a man aged 18 to 35 with type 1 diabetes.

A few counts support this clone. The CDR3 loop reads CAWAGGGSGSKSYNEQFF. CDR3 DNA sequence: TGTGCCTGGGCTGGGGGGGGCAGCGGGAGTAAGTCCTACAATGAGCAGTTCTTC. J is TRBJ2-1 and V is TRBV30; 8 bases agree with TRBD2. The V segment lost 5 bases and the J segment 1 base; nucleotides outside the gene matches: 16. In germline, CDR1 is GTSNPN, CDR2 SVGIG (reference sequence). The CDR3 length is 18 residues.

The V and J genes are TRBV2 and TRBJ2-1; 7 bases are a match to TRBD2. The V segment lost 6 bases and the J segment 15 bases; nucleotides outside the gene matches: 8. In germline, CDR1 is SNHLY, CDR2 FYNNEI. The length of the CDR3 is 11 residues. CDR3 region: CASSDGGRVFF. The CDR3 nucleotides read TGTGCCAGCAGCGACGGGGGGAGAGTGTTCTTC.

This chain links TRBV30 with TRBJ2-2; TRBD1 agrees at 9 bases. Germline V gives CDR1 GTSNPN, CDR2 SVGIG (reference sequence). The length of the CDR3 is 14 residues. V was pared by 0 bases and J by 7 bases, with 3 bases of the junction left unmatched. CDR3: CAWSVQGAIGELFF. Here the CDR3 DNA reads TGTGCCTGGAGTGTACAGGGGGCGATCGGGGAGCTGTTTTTT.

In its sample, this clone was seen a few times. The rearrangement uses TRBV9 and TRBJ1-1; D unclear. Germline CDR1 SGDLS, CDR2 YYNGEE. Trimming took off 5 bases at V and 4 bases at J, with 18 bases between the two ends. This CDR3 contains 15 residues. CDR3 in DNA: TGTGCCAGCAGGGCGCAAATCGGGCCGAGCACTGAAGCTTTCTTT. Encoded protein: CASRAQIGPSTEAFF.

This chain connects TRBV2 to TRBJ2-2; 7 bases map to TRBD1. The CDR3 contains 12 residues. Trimming removed 4 bases from V and 7 bases from J; junction bases left unmatched: 0. Germline V gene data show CDR1 as SNHLY and CDR2 as FYNNEI. Written as DNA, the CDR3 is TGTGCCAGCAGTGGGGACAGCGGGGAGCTGTTTTTT. Translated: CASSGDSGELFF.

The chain links TRBV2 to TRBJ2-2; 7 positions agree with TRBD1. Germline-derived CDR1 and CDR2 are SNHLY and FYNNEI. CDR3 length equals 15 residues. The ends lost 3 bases at V and 7 bases at J; junction bases unmatched: 8. CDR3 amino acids: CASSDSNRGRGELFF. In DNA form, the CDR3 reads TGTGCCAGCAGTGATTCTAACAGGGGACGCGGGGAGCTGTTTTTT.

The table lists this clone with a few counts. Distinct nucleotide sequences in the sample also encode this CDR3. The rearrangement links TRBV28 to TRBJ1-2; the D is unclear. Germline V CDR1 and CDR2: MDHEN, SYDVKM. The CDR3 runs to 13 residues. With 2 bases removed from V and 4 bases from J, the gap between germline ends came to 8 bases. CDR3: CASSLVGSYGYTF. In DNA, the CDR3 is TGTGCCAGCAGTTTAGTGGGTAGCTATGGCTACACCTTC.

This clone showed up just a few times. The V gene is TRBV11-2, the J gene TRBJ1-2; TRBD1 matches 7 bases. V was clipped by 4 bases and J by 6 bases; unmatched bases: 11. The CDR3 sequence is 15 residues long. Germline-derived CDR1 and CDR2 are SGHAT and FQNNGV. The CDR3, as DNA: TGTGCCAGCAGCTCCTTCAGACAGGGAGCCCATGGCTACACCTTC. Residues: CASSSFRQGAHGYTF.

The rearrangement uses TRBV13 and TRBJ1-4, with a weak D call TRBD1 (5 bases). The germline V gene encodes CDR1 PRHDT and CDR2 FYEKMQ (reference sequence). The V and J ends lost 4 bases and 5 bases respectively, with 14 bases between them. The CDR3 sequence is 15 residues long. DNA of the CDR3: TGTGCCAGCAGCTCCTATCCGGGACGGAATGAAAAACTGTTTTTT. Translation gives CASSSYPGRNEKLFF.

The CDR3: CASSTVGAGGPEAFF. The CDR3 DNA sequence: TGTGCCAGCAGCACCGTCGGAGCGGGGGGCCCTGAAGCTTTCTTT. The chain combines TRBV7-9 with TRBJ1-1, with D perhaps matching TRBD1 (6 bases). The germline V and J ends were trimmed by 5 bases and 6 bases, with 19 bases remaining between them. The CDR3 length is 15 residues. Germline loops: CDR1 SEHNR, CDR2 FQNEAQ (reference sequence).

This clone was counted a few times. This rearrangement joins TRBV29-1 to TRBJ2-1, with TRBD2 as a possible D gene (5 bases). CDR1 is SQVTM, CDR2 ANQGSEA, per germline. This CDR3 has 11 residues. V was pared by 7 bases and J by 8 bases, with 12 bases between. CDR3 nucleotides: TGCAGCGCCCTCCCCGGGGATGAGCAGTTCTTC. It specifies CSALPGDEQFF.

This clone appeared a few times. The chain has TRBV28 and TRBJ1-2, with D possibly TRBD1 on 5 matching bases. CDR3 length: 15 amino acids. The germline V gene has CDR1 MDHEN and CDR2 SYDVKM. Deletions cut 4 bases from V and 1 base from J, with 13 bases between. The DNA for the CDR3 is TGTGCCAGCAGTTGGCAGGGCGGTTATAACTATGGCTACACCTTC. This gives the protein CASSWQGGYNYGYTF.

This clone was counted only a few times. J is TRBJ2-6 and V is TRBV6-5; D possibly corresponds to TRBD2 (6 bases). Trimming removed 6 bases from V and 1 base from J, with 10 bases in between. This CDR3 spans 15 amino acids. Germline-derived CDR1 and CDR2 are MNHEY and SVGAGI. The CDR3 spells CASSLLASGANVLTF. In DNA, the CDR3 is TGTGCCAGCAGCCTACTAGCTTCTGGGGCCAACGTCCTGACTTTC.

The chain carries TRBV13 and TRBJ1-4; 8 bases fit TRBD1. CDR3 length equals 14 residues. J was trimmed by 8 bases and V by 5 bases; bases with no gene match: 7. Germline V gene lookup returns CDR1 PRHDT and CDR2 FYEKMQ (reference sequence). CDR3 residues: CASSISGGYEKLFF. For the CDR3, the DNA is TGTGCCAGCAGCATATCAGGGGGCTACGAAAAACTGTTTTTT. Filled out from reference TRBV13 and TRBJ1-4, the complete variable domain reads AAGVIQSPRHLIKEKRETATLKCYPIPRHDTVYWYQQGPGQDPQFLISFYEKMQSDKGSIPDRFSAQQFSDYHSELNMSSLELGDSALYFCASSISGGYEKLFFGSGTQLSVL.

There are a few counts of this clone. V and J are TRBV10-3 and TRBJ2-7; D is possibly TRBD2 (6 bases). This CDR3 contains 15 residues. Germline CDR1 reads ENHRY; CDR2 reads SYGVKD. Trimming removed 0 bases from V and 1 base from J, with 10 bases in between. The CDR3 sequence: CAISESLEGSYEQYF. The DNA for the CDR3 is TGTGCCATCAGTGAGTCGTTGGAGGGATCCTACGAGCAGTACTTC.

As for this clone: The sample holds other DNA sequences that translate to the same CDR3. The genes are TRBV5-1 and TRBJ1-1; weak D call: TRBD1 (5 bases). The CDR3 runs to 13 residues. Germline V gene lookup returns CDR1 SGHRS and CDR2 YFSETQ. Trimming took off 0 bases at V and 2 bases at J, with 5 bases between the two ends. The CDR3 loop reads CASSLGGNTEAFF. CDR3 DNA sequence: TGCGCCAGCAGCTTGGGGGGCAACACTGAAGCTTTCTTT.

The genes are TRBV4-2 and TRBJ2-6; D call uncertain. The CDR3 loop spans 14 amino acids. Germline CDR1 LGHNA, CDR2 YNFKEQ. The V end lost 4 bases, the J end lost 0 bases, and 4 bases lay between the germline ends. CDR3 nucleotide sequence: TGTGCCAGCAGCCTCAACTCTGGGGCCAACGTCCTGACTTTC. This sequence encodes CASSLNSGANVLTF.

This clone showed up just a few times. The genes are TRBV29-1 and TRBJ1-1; TRBD1 matches at 9 bases. There are 18 residues in the CDR3. Per germline, CDR1 SQVTM and CDR2 ANQGSEA. The junction had 16 bases not matched to a gene; V was cut back by 0 bases and J by 5 bases. The CDR3 loop reads CSVEDSSTGGVLYTEAFF. CDR3 DNA: TGCAGCGTTGAAGATTCTTCCACAGGGGGCGTTTTGTATACTGAAGCTTTCTTT.

The chain combines TRBV30 with TRBJ1-2; 7 positions agree with TRBD1. J lost 8 bases, V lost 0 bases, and 9 bases had no gene match. CDR3 length: 14 amino acids. The V gene's germline CDR1 is GTSNPN and CDR2 SVGIG (reference sequence). The CDR3 loop reads CAWSVQQGLRGYTF. In DNA, the CDR3 is TGTGCCTGGAGTGTACAACAGGGGTTGAGGGGCTACACCTTC.

The table lists this clone with a few counts. CDR3 sequence: CASSTKRAEQETQYF. The CDR3 nucleotides are TGTGCCAGCAGCACAAAGAGAGCGGAACAAGAGACCCAGTACTTC. This chain joins TRBV7-9 and TRBJ2-5, with TRBD2 as a possible D gene (5 bases). The CDR3 runs 15 residues. V gave up 5 bases and J gave up 2 bases, with 15 bases separating them. From germline, CDR1 is SEHNR and CDR2 FQNEAQ (reference sequence). The full variable domain, with the rest looked up from reference TRBV7-9 and TRBJ2-5, is DTGVSQNPRHKITKRGQNVTFRCDPISEHNRLYWYRQTLGQGPEFLTYFQNEAQLEKSRLLSDRFSAERPKGSFSTLEIQRTEQGDSAMYLCASSTKRAEQETQYFGPGTRLLVL.

This clone was seen only a few times. This chain joins TRBV7-9 and TRBJ1-1; TRBD1 agrees at 7 bases. The CDR3 spans 15 residues. The V gene end was trimmed by 4 bases and the J gene end by 0 bases; junction bases not matched to a gene: 5. Germline V CDR1 and CDR2: SEHNR, FQNEAQ (reference sequence). CDR3 sequence: CASSSRTGLNTEAFF. The CDR3 DNA is TGTGCCAGCAGCTCGCGGACAGGTCTGAACACTGAAGCTTTCTTT.

This clone has a handful of counts. J is TRBJ2-2 and V is TRBV7-9, with D hard to call. CDR3 length: 15 residues. With 1 base removed from V and 0 bases from J, the gap between germline ends came to 6 bases. Germline V gene data show CDR1 as SEHNR and CDR2 as FQNEAQ (reference sequence). This CDR3 is CASSLGDPNTGELFF. As DNA, the CDR3 is TGTGCCAGCAGCTTAGGTGACCCGAACACCGGGGAGCTGTTTTTT.

This clone was recorded a few times. The rearrangement links TRBV10-3 to TRBJ1-2; perhaps TRBD1 as D (5 bases). CDR1 is ENHRY, CDR2 SYGVKD, per germline. V was cut by 10 bases and J by 3 bases, with 18 bases left in between. The CDR3 runs to 14 residues. The CDR3 DNA reads as TGTGCCACTGGGGGGTCCTCGGGGTACTATGGCTACACCTTC. Residues: CATGGSSGYYGYTF.

A few counts support this clone. The chain links TRBV7-9 to TRBJ2-1; D perhaps matches TRBD1 (5 bases). With 2 bases removed from V and 5 bases from J, the gap between germline ends came to 13 bases. This CDR3 comprises 15 residues. In germline, CDR1 is SEHNR, CDR2 FQNEAQ (reference sequence). CDR3 nucleotides: TGTGCCAGCAGCTTAAGGGCTAGACAGAACAATGAGCAGTTCTTC. Its translation: CASSLRARQNNEQFF.

This clone was seen a handful of times. This rearrangement joins TRBV4-2 to TRBJ2-1; 11 positions match TRBD2. The V gene's germline CDR1 is LGHNA and CDR2 YNFKEQ. The CDR3 is 15 amino acids. The trim removed 7 bases at V and 4 bases at J, leaving 6 bases unmatched. CDR3: CASTTLAGDYNEQFF. DNA for the CDR3: TGTGCCAGCACCACACTAGCGGGAGATTACAATGAGCAGTTCTTC.

This clone appeared a few times. The gene calls are TRBV7-3 and TRBJ2-3; perhaps TRBD1 as D (5 bases). V was trimmed by 1 base and J by 4 bases, leaving 15 bases between them. CDR1 and CDR2 from the germline V gene are SGHTA and FQGTGA. The CDR3 is 16 residues long. The DNA of the CDR3 is TGTGCCAGCAGCTTAAGGGGCGTACTGGATGCAGATACGCAGTATTTT. Its protein product is CASSLRGVLDADTQYF.

This clone was counted only a few times. The J gene is TRBJ1-3, the V gene TRBV7-6, with D possibly TRBD1 on 5 matching bases. The CDR3 contains 15 residues. Trimming cost V 4 bases and J 0 bases, with 10 bases left between them. Germline V gene sequence: CDR1 SGHVS, CDR2 FNYEAQ. CDR3 nucleotide sequence: TGTGCCAGCAGCTCGGGGGGTTCCTCTGGAAACACCATATATTTT. Its translation: CASSSGGSSGNTIYF.

Worth noting for this clone: The same CDR3 arises from other DNA sequences in this sample as well. The rearrangement links TRBV5-1 to TRBJ2-5, with TRBD1 matching 8 bases. The CDR3 totals 14 residues. The junction had 4 bases not matched to a gene; V was cut back by 4 bases and J by 2 bases. The germline V gene encodes CDR1 SGHRS and CDR2 YFSETQ. CDR3 sequence reads: CASSLRTGQETQYF. For the CDR3, the DNA is TGCGCCAGCAGCCTCAGGACAGGGCAAGAGACCCAGTACTTC.